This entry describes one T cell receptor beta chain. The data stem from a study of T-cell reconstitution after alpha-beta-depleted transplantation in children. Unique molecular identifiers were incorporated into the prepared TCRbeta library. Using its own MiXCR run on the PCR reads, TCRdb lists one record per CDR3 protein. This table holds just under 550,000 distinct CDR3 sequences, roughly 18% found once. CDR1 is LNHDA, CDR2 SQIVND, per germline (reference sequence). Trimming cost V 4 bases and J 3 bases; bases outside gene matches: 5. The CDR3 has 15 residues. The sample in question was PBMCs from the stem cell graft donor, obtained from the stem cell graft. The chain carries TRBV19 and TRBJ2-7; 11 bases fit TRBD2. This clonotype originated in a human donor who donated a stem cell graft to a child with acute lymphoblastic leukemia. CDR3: CASSTPGLADYEQYF. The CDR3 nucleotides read TGTGCCAGTAGTACGCCGGGACTAGCGGACTACGAGCAGTACTTC.